The T cell receptor beta chain under discussion was sequenced for a study of molecular identifiers for immune sequencing clone quantification. Germline-derived CDR1 and CDR2 are SNHLY and FYNNEI. V shed 7 bases, J shed 3 bases, and the junction held 4 bases outside the gene matches. The CDR3 is 14 amino acids. TCRdb itself ran the PCR reads through MiXCR, one entry per CDR3 protein. There are around 65,000 distinct CDR3 sequences in the sample; 15% to 20% occur only once, and 1.4% to 1.5% lies in the top ten. The CD8+CD4-CCR7+CD45RA+ phenotype defined the sorted naive CD8 T cells. This clonotype was counted at least ten times.

The sample consisted of naive CD8+ T cells from blood, with Jurkat cell RNA spiked in. Subset: FACS-sorted CD8+CD4-CCR7+CD45RA+ naive T cells. This sequence was found in a human donor in good health. Some libraries in this study had Jurkat cell RNA spiked in. The rearrangement joins TRBV2 to TRBJ2-1; 9 nucleotides agree with TRBD1. The CDR3 reads CASIPGQGYNEQFF. DNA for the CDR3: TGTGCCAGCATCCCGGGACAGGGCTACAATGAGCAGTTCTTC. The whole variable domain, remainder taken from reference TRBV2 and TRBJ2-1, is EPEVTQTPSHQVTQMGQEVILRCVPISNHLYFYWYRQILGQKVEFLVSFYNNEISEKSEIFDDQFSVERPDGSNFTLKIRSTKLEDSAMYFCASIPGQGYNEQFFGPGTRLTVL.